Below, 26 T cell receptor beta chains from the same sample are listed, as sequenced in a study of beta chain features in type 1 diabetes. The isolated RNA, all of it, was reverse transcribed, so expressed TCRB transcripts were what got sequenced. Data came from immunoSEQ multiplex PCR; TCRdb stores just in-frame clones and leaves some out. In the table there are 350,000 to 400,000 clones, roughly 16% of which are singletons. Source material: naive CD4+ T cells from blood. These receptors were taken from a woman under 30 in good health.

The genes are TRBV28 and TRBJ2-3, with 7 bases that match TRBD2. The CDR3 totals 17 residues. The trim removed 6 bases at V and 0 bases at J, leaving 12 bases unmatched. Germline loops: CDR1 MDHEN, CDR2 SYDVKM. CDR3 DNA sequence: TGTGCCAGCAGCCCAATGGGAGGGCCGCTAAGCACAGATACGCAGTATTTT. Protein sequence: CASSPMGGPLSTDTQYF.

This clone occurred a few times. Additional DNA sequences in this sample encode the identical CDR3. The chain recombines TRBV9 with TRBJ2-2; D is possibly TRBD2 (5 bases). The CDR3 is 15 amino acids. Trimming stripped 2 bases from V and 1 base from J, with 9 bases between. CDR1 SGDLS and CDR2 YYNGEE come from the germline V gene. CDR3 coding DNA: TGTGCCAGCAGCGTTGGAGGCCTGAACACCGGGGAGCTGTTTTTT. As protein: CASSVGGLNTGELFF.

This clone was seen only a few times. J is TRBJ1-1 and V is TRBV30; 12 bases are shared with TRBD1. V shed 2 bases, J shed 2 bases, and the junction held 6 bases outside the gene matches. CDR3 length: 16 residues. Germline V gives CDR1 GTSNPN, CDR2 SVGIG (reference sequence). The CDR3 region is CAWSPGTGGGNTEAFF. The CDR3, as DNA: TGTGCCTGGAGTCCCGGGACAGGGGGCGGCAACACTGAAGCTTTCTTT. Using reference TRBV30 and TRBJ1-1 for the parts outside the CDR3, the full variable domain is SQTIHQWPATLVQPVGSPLSLECTVEGTSNPNLYWYRQAAGRGLQLLFYSVGIGQISSEVPQNLSASRPQDRQFILSSKKLLLSDSGFYLCAWSPGTGGGNTEAFFGQGTRLTVV.

The V gene is TRBV5-1, the J gene TRBJ2-5, with 10 bases aligning to TRBD1. This CDR3 region has 15 residues. CDR1 is SGHRS, CDR2 YFSETQ, per germline. J lost 5 bases, V lost 3 bases, and 7 bases had no gene match. DNA of the CDR3: TGCGCCAGCAGCTGGGGGACAGGGGTTTTGGAGACCCAGTACTTC. Protein: CASSWGTGVLETQYF. Full variable domain (outside the CDR3, taken from reference TRBV5-1 and TRBJ2-5): KAGVTQTPRYLIKTRGQQVTLSCSPISGHRSVSWYQQTPGQGLQFLFEYFSETQRNKGNFPGRFSGRQFSNSRSEMNVSTLELGDSALYLCASSWGTGVLETQYFGPGTRLLVL.

The table lists this clone with a few counts. The rearrangement joins TRBV11-2 to TRBJ2-1; 10 nucleotides line up with TRBD2. This CDR3 spans 13 amino acids. J was trimmed by 7 bases and V by 11 bases; bases with no gene match: 8. The germline CDR1 and CDR2 sequences are SGHAT and FQNNGV. Written as DNA, the CDR3 is TGTGCCGCCGGGAGTAGCGGGAGGAATGAGCAGTTCTTC. This translates into CAAGSSGRNEQFF.

The V and J genes are TRBV28 and TRBJ1-3, with D possibly matching TRBD1 (6 bases). The CDR3 is 16 amino acids. Trimming took off 8 bases at V and 4 bases at J, with 21 bases between the two ends. Germline V gene data show CDR1 as MDHEN and CDR2 as SYDVKM. The CDR3 DNA is TGTGCCAGCGCCCCAGGGGCGGCCCCTCTGGGAAACACCATATATTTT. This encodes CASAPGAAPLGNTIYF.

This clone was counted only a few times. The rearrangement joins TRBV19 to TRBJ1-5; 9 bases line up with TRBD1. CDR1 and CDR2 (germline): LNHDA, SQIVND (reference sequence). The V segment lost 6 bases and the J segment 6 bases; nucleotides outside the gene matches: 6. The CDR3 is 14 amino acids. The CDR3 reads CASRAQGASQPQHF. The CDR3 bases are TGTGCCAGTAGGGCACAGGGGGCAAGTCAGCCCCAGCATTTT.

This chain joins TRBV19 and TRBJ1-5; D ambiguous. CDR1 LNHDA and CDR2 SQIVND come from the germline V gene (reference sequence). The CDR3 consists of 15 residues. The germline V and J ends were trimmed by 4 bases and 0 bases, with 10 bases remaining between them. The CDR3 reads CASSSGEDSNQPQHF. The CDR3 DNA sequence: TGTGCCAGTAGTAGCGGGGAAGATAGCAATCAGCCCCAGCATTTT. Based on the CDR3 plus reference TRBV19 and TRBJ1-5, the full variable domain is DGGITQSPKYLFRKEGQNVTLSCEQNLNHDAMYWYRQDPGQGLRLIYYSQIVNDFQKGDIAEGYSVSREKKESFPLTVTSAQKNPTAFYLCASSSGEDSNQPQHFGDGTRLSIL.

This clone was seen only a few times. The chain links TRBV28 to TRBJ2-5, with D tentatively TRBD2 (5 bases). With 7 bases removed from V and 0 bases from J, the gap between germline ends came to 12 bases. This CDR3 contains 14 residues. Germline V gene sequence: CDR1 MDHEN, CDR2 SYDVKM. As DNA, the CDR3 is TGTGCCAGCACCACCTCCGGGAACCAAGAGACCCAGTACTTC. It is translated as CASTTSGNQETQYF. Together with reference TRBV28 and TRBJ2-5, the CDR3 gives the full variable domain: DVKVTQSSRYLVKRTGEKVFLECVQDMDHENMFWYRQDPGLGLRLIYFSYDVKMKEKGDIPEGYSVSREKKERFSLILESASTNQTSMYLCASTTSGNQETQYFGPGTRLLVL.

The chain uses TRBV28 and TRBJ1-2, with a tentative D call TRBD1 (6 bases). Germline V gene sequence: CDR1 MDHEN, CDR2 SYDVKM. V dropped 6 bases and J dropped 3 bases, with 11 bases sitting between them. The length of the CDR3 is 13 residues. CDR3 in amino acids: CASRVDSYYGYTF. The CDR3 DNA reads TGTGCCAGCAGGGTGGACAGCTACTATGGCTACACCTTC.

The chain employs TRBV10-3 and TRBJ1-1, with TRBD1 matching 7 bases. The germline CDR1 and CDR2 sequences are ENHRY and SYGVKD. This CDR3 has 19 amino acids. Unmatched junction bases numbered 27, after V lost 7 bases and J lost 7 bases. The CDR3 here is CAIKPGLGVKSDRAYEAFF. DNA for the CDR3: TGTGCCATCAAGCCGGGGTTAGGGGTAAAATCCGACAGGGCATATGAAGCTTTCTTT.

The DNA of the CDR3 is TGTGCCAGCAGCTTAAATGGGCGAGTCCCCTCCACCTTC. This sequence encodes CASSLNGRVPSTF. V gene TRBV11-2 combines with J gene TRBJ1-2; unclear D gene. Germline V gives CDR1 SGHAT, CDR2 FQNNGV. This CDR3 is 13 amino acids long. Trimming left V 2 bases short and J 13 bases short, with 17 bases between.

The chain is built from TRBV20-1 and TRBJ2-1, with D unclear. The germline V and J ends were trimmed by 6 bases and 6 bases, with 9 bases remaining between them. The germline V gene encodes CDR1 DFQATT and CDR2 SNEGSKA (reference sequence). This CDR3 contains 11 residues. As DNA, the CDR3 is TGCAGTGCCCGAGCTTCCAATGAGCAGTTCTTC. Translation: CSARASNEQFF.

There are a few counts of this clone. The gene calls are TRBV9 and TRBJ2-1; TRBD2 aligns across 8 bases. Germline V gene data show CDR1 as SGDLS and CDR2 as YYNGEE. V was clipped by 0 bases and J by 0 bases; unmatched bases: 8. The CDR3 runs to 18 residues. This CDR3 is CASSVGLAGRSSYNEQFF. The CDR3 DNA is TGTGCCAGCAGCGTAGGTCTAGCGGGTAGAAGCTCCTACAATGAGCAGTTCTTC.

There are a few counts of this clone. This chain links TRBV4-2 with TRBJ1-5; 7 bases agree with TRBD1. J lost 0 bases, V lost 4 bases, and 6 bases had no gene match. Germline lookup yields CDR1 LGHNA and CDR2 YNFKEQ. There are 16 residues in the CDR3. The CDR3 DNA reads TGTGCCAGCAGCCCGGGGGACAGCCCTAGCAATCAGCCCCAGCATTTT. As protein: CASSPGDSPSNQPQHF.

The genes are TRBV5-1 and TRBJ2-7, with TRBD1 as a possible D gene (6 bases). The CDR3 runs to 14 residues. Germline V lookup: CDR1 SGHRS, CDR2 YFSETQ. V lost 4 bases and J lost 6, with 17 bases in between. DNA of the CDR3: TGCGCCAGCAGCCCCTACAGGGAATCATCCGAGCAGTACTTC. Its protein product is CASSPYRESSEQYF.

Only a few counts were recorded for this clone. The J gene is TRBJ2-5, the V gene TRBV29-1; the D gene is possibly TRBD1 (5 bases). Germline V gene lookup returns CDR1 SQVTM and CDR2 ANQGSEA. The CDR3 loop spans 13 amino acids. V was trimmed by 6 bases and J by 1 base, leaving 12 bases between them. CDR3 residues: CSVGRVPQETQYF. CDR3 DNA sequence: TGCAGCGTCGGCAGGGTCCCCCAAGAGACCCAGTACTTC.

This clone occurred a few times. The rearrangement uses TRBV19 and TRBJ2-1; 8 positions match TRBD2. CDR3 length equals 16 residues. V lost 3 bases to trimming and J lost 3 bases; unmatched junction nucleotides: 7. Germline V lookup: CDR1 LNHDA, CDR2 SQIVND (reference sequence). The CDR3 loop reads CASSITGGPNYNEQFF. CDR3 DNA sequence: TGTGCCAGTAGTATTACGGGAGGGCCAAACTACAATGAGCAGTTCTTC.

The chain recombines TRBV28 with TRBJ2-3, with TRBD2 matching 8 bases. The CDR3 sequence is 17 residues long. Germline CDR1 is MDHEN and CDR2 is SYDVKM. The ends lost 3 bases at V and 5 bases at J; junction bases unmatched: 13. The CDR3 spells CASSFLLRRGDQDTQYF. CDR3 coding DNA: TGTGCCAGCAGTTTCCTCCTCAGGCGGGGGGACCAAGATACGCAGTATTTT.

The chain is built from TRBV7-9 and TRBJ2-7, with 9 bases fitting TRBD2. The CDR3 sequence is 15 residues long. Losses at the gene ends were 1 base for V and 4 bases for J; bases not matched to a gene: 5. In germline, CDR1 is SEHNR, CDR2 FQNEAQ (reference sequence). The CDR3 region is CASSLVGSGSYEQYF. CDR3 nucleotides: TGTGCCAGCAGCTTAGTCGGTAGCGGGAGTTACGAGCAGTACTTC.

J is TRBJ2-1 and V is TRBV29-1; 7 nucleotides match TRBD2. Germline lookup yields CDR1 SQVTM and CDR2 ANQGSEA. The CDR3 contains 14 residues. Losses at the gene ends were 5 bases for V and 5 bases for J; bases not matched to a gene: 9. The CDR3 reads CSVRPGGPNNEQFF. The CDR3 nucleotides read TGCAGCGTTCGCCCGGGGGGACCTAACAATGAGCAGTTCTTC.

The chain has TRBV30 and TRBJ2-7; TRBD2 matches 7 bases. Trimming at V came to 0 bases and at J to 4 bases, leaving 6 bases not matched to a gene. Germline CDR1 and CDR2: GTSNPN and SVGIG (reference sequence). This CDR3 is 14 amino acids long. DNA for the CDR3: TGTGCCTGGAGTGTGGGCGGGAGTGGGTACGAGCAGTACTTC. This gives the protein CAWSVGGSGYEQYF. Combining the CDR3 with reference TRBV30 and TRBJ2-7 gives the whole variable domain SQTIHQWPATLVQPVGSPLSLECTVEGTSNPNLYWYRQAAGRGLQLLFYSVGIGQISSEVPQNLSASRPQDRQFILSSKKLLLSDSGFYLCAWSVGGSGYEQYFGPGTRLTVT.

This clone occurred a few times. V is TRBV5-1 and J is TRBJ2-7; TRBD2 agrees at 10 bases. The CDR3 is made up of 16 amino acids. CDR1 and CDR2 from the germline V gene are SGHRS and YFSETQ. V lost 6 bases and J lost 2; bases outside the gene matches: 11. CDR3 region: CASMPSGRAGAYEQYF. The CDR3 DNA follows: TGCGCCAGCATGCCCAGCGGGAGGGCCGGGGCCTACGAGCAGTACTTC.

This clone was detected a few times. The rearrangement links TRBV4-3 to TRBJ2-3; the match to TRBD2 covers 7 bases. J gave up 1 base and V 0 bases, and 13 bases lay outside the gene matches. The CDR3 covers 19 residues. Germline CDR1 LGHNA, CDR2 YSLEER. The CDR3 here is CASSQDYVLYSGRTDTQYF. The CDR3, as DNA: TGCGCCAGCAGCCAAGATTACGTCTTATATAGCGGGCGCACAGATACGCAGTATTTT.

There are a few counts of this clone. This chain connects TRBV6-5 to TRBJ2-4; perhaps TRBD1 as D (6 bases). The CDR3 consists of 15 residues. V was shortened by 5 bases and J by 0 bases, with 11 bases between the two germline ends. Germline CDR1 MNHEY, CDR2 SVGAGI. CDR3 DNA sequence: TGTGCCAGCAGTAAACAGGGATTAGCCAAAAACATTCAGTACTTC. As protein: CASSKQGLAKNIQYF.

The genes are TRBV19 and TRBJ2-7; D may be TRBD1 (5 bases). The CDR3 runs 14 residues. V was pared by 3 bases and J by 1 base, with 10 bases between. CDR1 is LNHDA and CDR2 is SQIVND in the germline V gene (reference sequence). The CDR3 is CASSIGWTSYEQYF. CDR3 DNA sequence: TGTGCCAGTAGTATTGGATGGACATCCTACGAGCAGTACTTC.